The rows below give T cell receptor beta chains drawn from one sample of a study of tumor-infiltrating lymphocytes in oesophageal squamous cell carcinoma. TCRdb analysed the PCR reads with MiXCR anew, one entry per CDR3 protein. Among roughly 9,000 distinct CDR3 sequences, just over 65% were seen once, and the ten largest hold more than 35%. The sequenced sample was esophageal tumor tissue. All receptors come from a female donor with esophageal squamous cell carcinoma. Both conserved end residues are part of each CDR3. A D gene is named only where the DNA matches it firmly. Clone sizes are given selectively: once, few, many, or a class where the clone is expanded.

TRBV7-3	.	TRBJ2-7	TRBD1	TGTGCCAGCAGCATCGGACAGGGAACCTACGAGCAGTACTTC	CASSIGQGTYEQYF
TRBV19	once	TRBJ2-2	.	TGTGCCAGTAGCGTACTTAACACCGGGGAGCTGTTTTTT	CASSVLNTGELFF
TRBV7-2	.	TRBJ2-7	.	TGTGCCAGCAGCCTTCTCGTTTACGAGCAGTACTTC	CASSLLVYEQYF
TRBV7-8	.	TRBJ2-5	.	TGTGCCAGCAGCTACTCCGGGTGGGAGACCCAGTACTTC	CASSYSGWETQYF
TRBV7-2	.	TRBJ1-5	TRBD1	TGTGCCAGCAGCACCAAGGCAGGGGGCGGTCAGCCCCAGCATTTT	CASSTKAGGGQPQHF
TRBV11-2	.	TRBJ2-5	.	TGTGCCAGCAGCTTAGACTGGCAAGAGACCCAGTACTTC	CASSLDWQETQYF
TRBV7-2	once	TRBJ2-1	TRBD1	TGTGCCAGCAGCTACGACAGGGGGCAATACAATGAGCAGTTCTTC	CASSYDRGQYNEQFF
TRBV27	.	TRBJ2-1	TRBD2	TGTGCCAGCGCGGGGGGAGCAAACAATGAGCAGTTCTTC	CASAGGANNEQFF
TRBV6-8	.	TRBJ1-2	TRBD1	TGTGCCAGCAGTCTACTATGGACAGGGAACTATGGCTACACCTTC	CASSLLWTGNYGYTF
TRBV7-8	.	TRBJ2-7	.	TGTGCCAGCAGCTCGCAGGGCCACAGGGTAAAGGACTTC	CASSSQGHRVKDF
TRBV7-6	few	TRBJ2-3	.	TGTGCCAGCAGCTTAGAGAGCAGGGTAGGCACAGATACGCAGTATTTT	CASSLESRVGTDTQYF
TRBV7-3	once	TRBJ1-1	.	TGTGCCAGCAGCTTAGTCCAGGACACTGAAGCTTTCTTT	CASSLVQDTEAFF
TRBV7-4	.	TRBJ2-3	TRBD1	TGTGCCAGCAGCTTACCAGGGGGACAGAGTCAACCATTCAATTCACCCCTCCACTTC	CASSLPGGQSQPFNSPLHF
TRBV7-2	.	TRBJ1-2	.	TGTGCCAGCAGCTTAGCTAGGTCTGGCGGCTACACCTTC	CASSLARSGGYTF
TRBV12-5	.	TRBJ2-5	.	TGTGCTAGTGGTTTGGACAGGGTGAAAGAGACCCAGTACTTC	CASGLDRVKETQYF
TRBV12-3/TRBV12-4	.	TRBJ2-3	.	TGTGCCAGCAGTTTTCAGGGAGCAGATACGCAGTATTTT	CASSFQGADTQYF
TRBV28	.	TRBJ2-1	TRBD2	TGTGCCAGCAGTTGGGGGACTAGCGGTGAGCAGTTCTTC	CASSWGTSGEQFF
TRBV28	.	TRBJ2-7	TRBD1	TGTGCCAGCGTTGACCCTCCCGGGACAGAACCCTACGAGCAGTACTTC	CASVDPPGTEPYEQYF
TRBV7-3	medium-sized	TRBJ2-3	.	TGTGCCAGCAGCTTAATCGGCGGGAAGGCAGATACGCAGTATTTT	CASSLIGGKADTQYF
TRBV12-5	.	TRBJ2-3	TRBD1	TGTGCTAGTGGTGACCGGACAGGGACGCAGTATTTT	CASGDRTGTQYF
TRBV7-2	.	TRBJ1-1	.	TGTGCCAGCAGCTTCAGGATGAACACTGAAGCTTTCTTT	CASSFRMNTEAFF
TRBV25-1	once	TRBJ1-1	TRBD1	TGTGCCAGCAGTCGAGGACAGGGTGTCACTGAAGCTTTCTTT	CASSRGQGVTEAFF
TRBV7-6	.	TRBJ2-3	TRBD2	TGTGCTAGCAGCCCGGGACTAGCCATCAATACGCAGTATTTT	CASSPGLAINTQYF
TRBV11-2	medium-sized	TRBJ1-5	.	TGTGCCAGCAGCTTGGGACAAGCTAATCAGCCCCAGCATTTT	CASSLGQANQPQHF
TRBV15	.	TRBJ2-7	.	TGTGCCACCAGCAGAGGAGGCAGGGTTGGCGAGCAGTACTTC	CATSRGGRVGEQYF
TRBV7-3	medium-sized	TRBJ2-7	TRBD2	TGTGCCAGCAGCCCGATGGGGGGGGTCCACGAGCAGTACTTC	CASSPMGGVHEQYF
TRBV7-2	.	TRBJ2-5	.	TGTGCCAGCAGCGAACAAGAGACCCAGTACTTC	CASSEQETQYF
TRBV7-8	.	TRBJ2-3	TRBD2	TGTGCCAGCAGCTTACTGACTAGCCGGCACGATACGCAGTATTTT	CASSLLTSRHDTQYF
TRBV10-1	.	TRBJ2-5	TRBD1	TGCGCCAGCAGTGATGGGACAGGGGGGCAAGAGACCCAGTACTTC	CASSDGTGGQETQYF
TRBV12-3/TRBV12-4	.	TRBJ1-1	.	TGTGCCAGCAGGATGACGGGGAACACTGAAGCTTTCTTT	CASRMTGNTEAFF
TRBV7-2	.	TRBJ2-1	.	TGTGCCAGCAGCTTGGTAAAGGGCTCCTACAATGAGCAGTTCTTC	CASSLVKGSYNEQFF
TRBV28	.	TRBJ2-1	.	TGTGCCAGCAGTTTCAGGGAAAATGAGCAGTTCTTC	CASSFRENEQFF
TRBV7-3	.	TRBJ2-1	.	TGTGCCAGCAGCTTAAAGGCCAGGAATGTGAGCTCCTACGAGCAGTTCTTC	CASSLKARNVSSYEQFF
TRBV12-3/TRBV12-4	.	TRBJ1-1	.	TGTGCCAGCAGTTTCTTGTCTACGCTCTCTGAAGCTTTCTTT	CASSFLSTLSEAFF
TRBV7-4	.	TRBJ1-4	.	TGTGCCAGCAGCTACAGGGATCTTGCTGAAAAACTGTTTTTT	CASSYRDLAEKLFF
TRBV12-3/TRBV12-4	.	TRBJ2-7	TRBD2	TGTGCCAGCAGTTTGTCGAGGGACTACCCGGGGGAGCAGTACTTC	CASSLSRDYPGEQYF
TRBV14	.	TRBJ2-7	.	TGTGCCAGCAGCCAATATCAGGGGAGGTACGAGCAGTACTTC	CASSQYQGRYEQYF
TRBV28	.	TRBJ2-1	.	TGTGCCAGCAGTTTAGGGGGAATGGGTGAGCAGTTCTTC	CASSLGGMGEQFF
TRBV5-6	medium-sized	TRBJ2-1	TRBD1	TGTGCCAGCAGCTTGCCCGGGACAGCGCTGAACAATGAGCAGTTCTTC	CASSLPGTALNNEQFF
TRBV7-3	.	TRBJ2-1	TRBD2	TGTGCCAGCAGCTTACTCGGGACTAGCGGGAGGGGGGTTGTCAATGAGCAGTTCTTC	CASSLLGTSGRGVVNEQFF
TRBV7-2	.	TRBJ2-3	.	TGTGCCAGCAGCTTAAGGGCCCGGGATACGCAGTATTTT	CASSLRARDTQYF
TRBV7-2	.	TRBJ2-2	.	TGTGCCAGCACGGAGCAAAACACCGGGGAGCTGTTTTTT	CASTEQNTGELFF
TRBV6-1	.	TRBJ1-5	.	TGTGCCAGCAGTGAATTCCAGCCCCAGCATTTT	CASSEFQPQHF
TRBV7-3	.	TRBJ2-1	TRBD1	TGTGCCAGCAGCTTAAGACAGGGGGCGGAAGATGAGCAGTTCTTC	CASSLRQGAEDEQFF
TRBV18	few	TRBJ2-6	.	TGTGCCAGCTCACCACTCGGCGTCTCTGGGGCCAACGTCCTGACTTTC	CASSPLGVSGANVLTF